Following are 13 T cell receptor beta chains from one sample sequenced in a study of T-cell reconstitution after alpha-beta-depleted transplantation in children. A TCRbeta library incorporating unique molecular identifiers was prepared. TCRdb passed the PCR reads through MiXCR, listing each CDR3 protein once. The data show around 120,000 distinct CDR3 sequences, roughly 23% seen once. The sample was PBMCs, mostly from graft donor cells, taken 180 days after TCRalphabeta/CD19-depleted stem cell transplant. These receptors were obtained from a male patient under 10 years old who had a stem cell transplant for chronic granulomatous disease, so the T cells may come from the graft donor.

The V gene is TRBV29-1, the J gene TRBJ2-1; 9 nucleotides align to TRBD1. CDR3 length: 14 residues. V lost 5 bases, J lost 5 bases, and 7 bases stayed unmatched. The germline gives CDR1 SQVTM, CDR2 ANQGSEA. In DNA, the CDR3 is TGCAGCGTTCTTGGACAGGGGCTCGACAATGAGCAGTTCTTC. Translated: CSVLGQGLDNEQFF.

This chain joins TRBV27 and TRBJ1-6, with D tentatively TRBD1 (5 bases). This CDR3 comprises 13 residues. V was pared by 5 bases and J by 10 bases, with 12 bases between. Looked up from germline, CDR1 is MNHEY and CDR2 is SMNVEV (reference sequence). The CDR3 is CASSGVRASPLHF. DNA for the CDR3: TGTGCCAGCAGTGGGGTCAGGGCCTCACCCCTCCACTTT.

The sample holds many counts of this clonotype. The V and J genes are TRBV27 and TRBJ2-7, with 9 bases identical to TRBD2. Losses at the gene ends were 5 bases for V and 0 bases for J; bases not matched to a gene: 5. CDR3 length equals 15 residues. Germline V gene sequence: CDR1 MNHEY, CDR2 SMNVEV (reference sequence). Here the CDR3 DNA reads TGTGCCAGCAGTCTAGCGGGACGAAGCTCCTACGAGCAGTACTTC. Encoded protein: CASSLAGRSSYEQYF.

The chain has TRBV7-2 and TRBJ2-5, with TRBD2 as a possible D gene (5 bases). This CDR3 contains 16 residues. V was trimmed by 0 bases and J by 5 bases, leaving 16 bases between them. CDR1 and CDR2 from the germline V gene are SGHTA and FQGNSA. Here the CDR3 DNA reads TGTGCCAGCAGCTTAGCGCGAGTTCGTCTAGCTGAGACCCAGTACTTC. Translated: CASSLARVRLAETQYF.

The sample holds a few counts of this clonotype. This chain links TRBV7-8 with TRBJ2-2; the D gene is possibly TRBD2 (6 bases). Germline V gene sequence: CDR1 SGHVS, CDR2 FQNEAQ. This CDR3 is built from 16 residues. Trimming took off 2 bases at V and 5 bases at J, with 15 bases between the two ends. CDR3 region: CASSLPRLGGTGELFF. In DNA form, the CDR3 reads TGTGCCAGCAGCTTACCCCGCCTGGGAGGAACCGGGGAGCTGTTTTTT.

With regard to this clonotype: The junction shows a germline mismatch at one end, possibly a read error. The chain combines TRBV29-1 with TRBJ2-2, with D perhaps assigned TRBD1 or TRBD2 (5 bases each). Germline-derived CDR1 and CDR2 are SQVTM and ANQGSEA. The CDR3 is 15 residues long. The CDR3 is CSVEEFQNRTGELFF. The DNA of the CDR3 is TGCAGCGTTGAAGAATTCCAAAACAGGACTGGGGAGCTGTTTTTC.

This CDR3 is CASSPQMNGEQYF. The CDR3 DNA reads TGTGCCAGCAGCCCCCAGATGAACGGTGAGCAGTACTTC. This chain joins TRBV9 and TRBJ2-7; D unclear. The CDR3 is 13 amino acids. Deletions cut 4 bases from V and 7 bases from J, with 15 bases between. Germline CDR1 SGDLS, CDR2 YYNGEE.

CDR3 in DNA: TGTGCCAGCAGCTTGGAGCTAGGGTTGACCTACGAGCAGTACTTC. Encoded protein: CASSLELGLTYEQYF. The chain uses TRBV5-5 and TRBJ2-7; no clear D. The CDR3 runs 15 residues. CDR1 and CDR2 from the germline V gene are SGHKS and YYEKEE (reference sequence). The V end lost 0 bases, the J end lost 2 bases, and 12 bases lay between the germline ends.

J is TRBJ2-4 and V is TRBV10-3, with D unresolved. The V end lost 1 base, the J end lost 6 bases, and 10 bases lay between the germline ends. The germline V gene encodes CDR1 ENHRY and CDR2 SYGVKD. This CDR3 contains 14 residues. The CDR3 DNA is TGTGCCATCAGTGAGTACGGCTCCCTAAACATTCAGTACTTC. It codes for CAISEYGSLNIQYF.

This clonotype has more than one count but fewer than ten. The conserved phenylalanine or tryptophan is not found at the CDR3 terminus, so this likely reflects a read error. The DNA is left out, because the CDR3 cannot be placed on it with certainty; the CDR3 is given as TCRdb lists it. This CDR3 reads CASSFAGTGLIEA. The chain links TRBV12-3 or TRBV12-4 to TRBJ2-7; the table's D call of TRBD1 was not tested on the DNA. 13 amino acids form the CDR3, both terminal residues included.

The chain has TRBV7-2 and TRBJ2-5, with TRBD2 identical over 9 bases. The CDR3 length is 16 residues. The germline V gene has CDR1 SGHTA and CDR2 FQGNSA. Trimming at V came to 4 bases and at J to 0 bases, leaving 6 bases not matched to a gene. In DNA, the CDR3 is TGTGCCAGCAGCTCTCAGGGACTAGCCAACCAAGAGACCCAGTACTTC. Amino acid sequence: CASSSQGLANQETQYF. The full variable domain, completed using reference TRBV7-2 and TRBJ2-5, is GAGVSQSPSNKVTEKGKDVELRCDPISGHTALYWYRQSLGQGLEFLIYFQGNSAPDKSGLPSDRFSAERTGGSVSTLTIQRTQQEDSAVYLCASSSQGLANQETQYFGPGTRLLVL.

Of note for this clonotype: One end of the junction does not line up with germline, which may come from a read error. J is TRBJ2-2 and V is TRBV9; perhaps TRBD1 as D (6 bases). Per the germline V gene, CDR1 is SGDLS and CDR2 is YYNGEE. This CDR3 is 15 amino acids long. In DNA, the CDR3 is TGTGCCAGCGGCGTTGGGGGACACTTCACCGGGGAGCTGTTTTTT. Residues: CASGVGGHFTGELFF.

This clonotype occurred many times. The chain employs TRBV2 and TRBJ2-5; 7 bases fit TRBD1. V lost 11 bases and J lost 4; bases outside the gene matches: 10. Germline V CDR1 and CDR2: SNHLY, FYNNEI. This CDR3 spans 13 amino acids. CDR3 DNA: TGTGCCGGGAACAGGGGTCGGGCAGAGACCCAGTACTTC. It yields the protein CAGNRGRAETQYF. Drawing the rest from reference TRBV2 and TRBJ2-5, the complete variable domain is EPEVTQTPSHQVTQMGQEVILRCVPISNHLYFYWYRQILGQKVEFLVSFYNNEISEKSEIFDDQFSVERPDGSNFTLKIRSTKLEDSAMYFCAGNRGRAETQYFGPGTRLLVL.